A single T cell receptor (beta chain) is shown here with its context. Its antigen remains unknown. The data derive from a study of metastatic and nonmetastatic thyroid tumors. Study results and caveats: Significantly greater TCR beta diversity was reportedly found in malignant thyroid tumors than in benign nodules (in blood and tumor).

Looked up from germline, CDR1 is SGHNT and CDR2 is YYREEE (reference sequence). CDR3 length: 14 amino acids. Trimming cost V 6 bases and J 5 bases; bases outside gene matches: 9. Among the patients, none had received any treatment before thyroid surgery. TCRdb re-called the PCR reads with MiXCR. The table has around 17,000 clones, around 30% seen once. The TCR was taken from a female donor with papillary thyroid cancer or a benign thyroid nodule (not recorded which). Some clones in this sample may be carry-over from other donors' samples. Sequencing was performed on tumor tissue. This chain links TRBV5-4 with TRBJ2-7; 9 positions match TRBD1. CDR3 nucleotide sequence: TGTGCCAGCAATTGGGACAGGGAGGCCAACGAGCAGTACTTC. Protein product: CASNWDREANEQYF. The whole variable domain, filled in from reference TRBV5-4 and TRBJ2-7, reads ETGVTQSPTHLIKTRGQQVTLRCSSQSGHNTVSWYQQALGQGPQFIFQYYREEENGRGNFPPRFSGLQFPNYSSELNVNALELDDSALYLCASNWDREANEQYFGPGTRLTVT.